The 12 T cell receptor beta chains presented below share a single source sample, sequenced in a study of blood T cell repertoires in COVID-19. The repertoire was sequenced with immunoSEQ multiplex PCR; TCRdb's copy has only in-frame clones and lacks some. The top ten clones hold approximately 1.2% of a sample with a few hundred thousand clones, 88% of them seen once. The specimen was PBMCs or T cells enriched from blood (not recorded which). These receptors were collected from a woman aged 18-35 years who had recovered from COVID-19.

The V call is TRBV27, the J call TRBJ2-7; maybe TRBD2 (5 bases). Trimming took 5 bases from V and 3 from J, leaving 17 bases between them. CDR1 is MNHEY and CDR2 is SMNVEV in the germline V gene (reference sequence). CDR3 length: 15 residues. The CDR3 DNA reads TGTGCCAGCAGTCCTACCGCGCTAGCTTACTACGAGCAGTACTTC. Protein product: CASSPTALAYYEQYF.

This chain links TRBV28 with TRBJ1-2; 11 bases agree with TRBD1. The germline gives CDR1 MDHEN, CDR2 SYDVKM. The CDR3 runs to 15 residues. The trim removed 5 bases at V and 5 bases at J, leaving 7 bases unmatched. For the CDR3, the DNA is TGTGCCAGCAGTAAAGGGACAGGGGGAACGTATGGCTACACCTTC. Translated: CASSKGTGGTYGYTF.

The J gene is TRBJ2-3, the V gene TRBV9; TRBD2 matches at 12 bases. The length of the CDR3 is 14 residues. Germline V CDR1 and CDR2: SGDLS, YYNGEE. V shed 3 bases, J shed 6 bases, and the junction held 2 bases outside the gene matches. The CDR3 reads CASSASGGADTQYF. The CDR3 DNA reads TGTGCCAGCAGCGCTAGCGGGGGGGCGGATACGCAGTATTTT.

This clone was counted a single time. The gene calls are TRBV29-1 and TRBJ2-7, with TRBD1 identical over 9 bases. Per the germline V gene, CDR1 is SQVTM and CDR2 is ANQGSEA. V lost 6 bases to trimming and J lost 5 bases; unmatched junction nucleotides: 8. The CDR3 sequence is 13 residues long. CDR3 DNA: TGCAGCGTAGTTCCCCGGGACAGGGACGAGCAGTACTTC. Translating gives CSVVPRDRDEQYF.

This chain joins TRBV13 and TRBJ1-1; 9 bases are shared with TRBD1. Germline lookup yields CDR1 PRHDT and CDR2 FYEKMQ (reference sequence). Losses at the gene ends were 4 bases for V and 10 bases for J; bases not matched to a gene: 10. The CDR3 length is 14 residues. The CDR3 spells CASSSPTGGLVAFF. CDR3 nucleotide sequence: TGTGCCAGCAGCTCCCCGACAGGGGGGTTGGTAGCTTTCTTT.

In this sample, this clone turned up once. The rearrangement links TRBV5-1 to TRBJ2-7; D call uncertain. Germline CDR1 SGHRS, CDR2 YFSETQ. Trimming removed 3 bases at V and 3 bases at J, with 10 bases between. The CDR3 contains 13 residues. The CDR3 sequence is CASSWSASYEQYF. CDR3 coding DNA: TGCGCCAGCAGCTGGTCCGCGAGCTACGAGCAGTACTTC.

V usage is TRBV7-9 and J usage is TRBJ2-2; perhaps TRBD2 as D (5 bases). The CDR3 covers 17 residues. From germline, CDR1 is SEHNR and CDR2 FQNEAQ (reference sequence). Trimming took off 3 bases at V and 0 bases at J, with 14 bases between the two ends. CDR3 coding DNA: TGTGCCAGCAGCTTCCTGGCCGGAGGTGCGAACACCGGGGAGCTGTTTTTT. This encodes CASSFLAGGANTGELFF.

In its sample, this clone was seen a few times. The chain employs TRBV29-1 and TRBJ1-2, with TRBD1 as a possible D gene (6 bases). The CDR3 extends over 14 amino acids. Trimming shortened V by 6 bases and J by 0 bases, and 14 bases separated the two germline ends. Germline CDR1 is SQVTM and CDR2 is ANQGSEA. CDR3 in amino acids: CSVLTGRANYGYTF. Here the CDR3 DNA reads TGCAGCGTCCTCACAGGGAGGGCTAACTATGGCTACACCTTC.

The chain employs TRBV13 and TRBJ1-2, with D possibly matching TRBD1 (6 bases). The length of the CDR3 is 15 residues. The V and J ends lost 5 bases and 0 bases respectively, with 13 bases between them. Germline CDR1 and CDR2: PRHDT and FYEKMQ (reference sequence). CDR3 sequence: CASSLPRTANYGYTF. CDR3 sequence (DNA): TGTGCCAGCAGCCTCCCGAGGACAGCTAACTATGGCTACACCTTC.

The chain has TRBV7-6 and TRBJ1-2; D is perhaps TRBD1 (6 bases). The CDR3 totals 15 residues. Per the germline V gene, CDR1 is SGHVS and CDR2 is FNYEAQ. V was cut by 5 bases and J by 2 bases, with 15 bases left in between. CDR3 loop: CASSETGTKNYGYTF. The CDR3 DNA is TGTGCCAGCAGCGAGACCGGGACAAAGAACTATGGCTACACCTTC.

This clone came up once. This sequence joins TRBV29-1 and TRBJ2-6, with 12 positions matching TRBD1. There are 17 residues in the CDR3. V shed 5 bases and J 2 bases; nucleotides not matched to a gene: 7. Per the germline V gene, CDR1 is SQVTM and CDR2 is ANQGSEA. The CDR3 region is CSVRGTGGVAGANVLTF. As DNA, the CDR3 is TGCAGCGTTCGCGGGACAGGGGGCGTGGCTGGGGCCAACGTCCTGACTTTC.

This chain links TRBV10-3 with TRBJ2-1; 11 bases are a match to TRBD2. In germline, CDR1 is ENHRY, CDR2 SYGVKD. Trimming took 8 bases from V and 5 from J; bases not matched to a gene: 5. The CDR3 covers 14 residues. CDR3 DNA: TGTGCCATCGGAAGGACTAGCGGGCACAATGAGCAGTTCTTC. It encodes CAIGRTSGHNEQFF.